Sequencing of this T cell receptor beta chain was carried out in a study of T-cell reconstitution after alpha-beta-depleted transplantation in children. The TCRbeta library incorporated unique molecular identifiers. MiXCR, run by TCRdb on the PCR reads, gives a single entry per CDR3 protein. The data show about 170,000 distinct CDR3 sequences, with roughly 11% seen just once and over 10% held by the top ten. V lost 1 base to trimming and J lost 1 base, with 7 bases between them. The V gene's germline CDR1 is SQVTM and CDR2 ANQGSEA. The CDR3 contains 14 residues. This clonotype showed up many times. Antigen unknown. Study-level findings and limits: One year after transplant, T-cell counts and diversity came mostly from newly produced T cells. At day 60, the high TCRbeta diversity found in some patients originated from recipient T cells and thymic progenitors that had survived. Where alpha-beta T cells came from about two months after transplant was reportedly several hundred expanded graft clones.

Source: PBMCs, taken before TCRalphabeta/CD19-depleted stem cell transplant. J is TRBJ2-2 and V is TRBV29-1; perhaps TRBD2 as D (6 bases). The sequence was obtained from a boy aged 2 to 9 with acute myeloid leukemia, due to receive a stem cell transplant. The CDR3 protein is CSVEAGVNTGELFF. As DNA, the CDR3 is TGCAGCGTTGAAGCGGGAGTGAACACCGGGGAGCTGTTTTTT.